This T cell receptor (beta chain) was documented in a study of PD-1 blockade in classical Hodgkin lymphoma. V lost 6 bases to trimming and J lost 1 base, with 9 bases between them. This CDR3 has 13 residues. Germline V lookup: CDR1 MDHEN, CDR2 SYDVKM. This clone was counted between two and nine times. Time point here: cycle 4 day 1 (C4D1), after 6 weeks of nivolumab. All the patients suffered relapse after autologous stem cell transplantation, and brentuximab vedotin exposure differed. Best outcomes ranged across complete response, partial response and progressive disease. TCRdb's table, derived via immunoSEQ multiplex PCR, lists solely in-frame clones and lacks some. The table records 96,000 or so clones, 90% to 95% of them present only once.

This clonotype originated in a human donor with classical Hodgkin lymphoma. The sample in question was peripheral blood mononuclear cells (PBMCs), obtained before the fourth cycle of nivolumab. V usage is TRBV28 and J usage is TRBJ1-2; a possible D gene is TRBD1 (5 bases). The CDR3 coding sequence is TGTGCCAGCAGAATGGGGGTTAACTATGGCTACACCTTC. Protein sequence: CASRMGVNYGYTF.